Detailed here is one T cell receptor (beta chain). No antigen is known for it. At collection, donors were nominally healthy, but unrecorded immune exposures were probable. Both 60 Vbeta primers and 13 Jbeta primers went into the PCR. Clones were sequenced by immunoSEQ multiplex PCR, and TCRdb holds only the in-frame ones, with some missing. Of 75,000 to 90,000 clones listed, about 78% are singletons. This sample stems from a study of cytomegalovirus exposure and HLA in healthy donors. Study in general: An early release of data contained about 85 million unique TCRs, which came from HLA-typed donors. Study-level findings and limits: A reported reduction in N-insertions relative to the roughly 610-donor mean was seen in an Asian-associated ancestry cluster in a later analysis. Cytomegalovirus status was reportedly diagnosed by the classifier with high sensitivity and specificity.

The clonotype originates from a male donor in good health and CMV-seropositive. Material: PBMCs.

CDR3 loop: CASSPRQGGGEFAGELFF. The CDR3 bases are TGTGCCAGCAGCCCTAGACAAGGGGGCGGAGAGTTCGCCGGGGAGCTGTTTTTT. The V call is TRBV7-6, the J call TRBJ2-2; 7 bases map to TRBD1. Per germline, CDR1 SGHVS and CDR2 FNYEAQ. The CDR3 consists of 18 residues. After removal of 5 bases from V and 6 bases from J, the junction contained 18 bases not matched to a gene.